The T cell receptor beta chain under discussion was sequenced for a study of patients and donors after allogeneic stem cell transplantation. TCRdb fed the RT-PCR reads into MiXCR, producing one record per CDR3 protein. The data contain roughly 940,000 distinct CDR3 sequences, over 15% of them singletons. Germline V gene data show CDR1 as KGHSH and CDR2 as LQKENI. The CDR3 is 15 residues long. Trimming took 2 bases from V and 5 from J, leaving 15 bases between them. The sequence was obtained from a human donor who was either an allogeneic HSCT recipient or a stem cell or donor lymphocyte infusion donor (not recorded which). It is not recorded whose cells these are; they may come from a transplant donor. The chain uses TRBV18 and TRBJ1-1; the D is unclear. Sequenced input: blood, either unsorted or a sorted T cell fraction (not recorded which). CDR3 protein: CASSPGSRSRTEAFF. DNA of the CDR3: TGTGCCAGCTCACCAGGGTCCCGAAGTCGAACTGAAGCTTTCTTT.